The 27 T cell receptor beta chains given below trace back to one sample, sequenced in a study of T cells in Graves' hyperthyroidism and ophthalmopathy. RNA transcripts provided the source from which TCR beta CDR3 regions were amplified. Primed by the HTBI set, a first-round RT-PCR was run on the TCR CDR3. MiXCR was run by TCRdb on the multiplex PCR reads, yielding one entry per CDR3 protein. The data hold hundreds of thousands of distinct CDR3 sequences, with approximately 14% observed a single time. The source material was blood. The receptors come from a woman aged 18-35 years with Graves' hyperthyroidism.

The sample holds many counts of this clonotype. This chain links TRBV20-1 with TRBJ2-7, with 11 positions matching TRBD2. Germline-derived CDR1 and CDR2 are DFQATT and SNEGSKA (reference sequence). CDR3 length: 14 residues. V shed 6 bases, J shed 2 bases, and the junction held 6 bases outside the gene matches. CDR3 coding DNA: TGCAGTGCCATAACTAGCGGGAGCCCCTACGAGCAGTACTTC. Amino acid sequence: CSAITSGSPYEQYF.

This clonotype showed up just once. The conserved phenylalanine or tryptophan normally closing the CDR3 is absent here, so this likely arose from a read error. The V call is TRBV11-2, the J call TRBJ1-1; D is ambiguous. Germline CDR1 is SGHAT and CDR2 is FQNNGV. The CDR3 is made up of 17 amino acids. V was pared by 5 bases and J by 1 base, with 20 bases between. The CDR3 DNA is TGTGCCAGCAGCCCAGCCTGGGTTGGGGATTGGAACACTGAAGCTTTCTCT. It codes for CASSPAWVGDWNTEAFS.

Concerning this clonotype itself: This may be a read error, as it is one base from a much larger clone. V is TRBV5-1 and J is TRBJ2-1; 8 bases fit TRBD2. Trimming removed 0 bases from V and 5 bases from J; junction bases left unmatched: 7. From germline, CDR1 is SGHRS and CDR2 YFSETQ. CDR3 size: 16 residues. The CDR3 protein is CASSLGAGAGHNEQFF. The CDR3 DNA sequence: TGCGCCAGCAGCTTGGGAGCGGGAGCAGGCCACAATGAGCAGTTCTTC.

The chain has TRBV28 and TRBJ2-3, with a tentative D call TRBD2 (7 bases). Trimming took 3 bases from V and 4 from J, leaving 11 bases between them. This CDR3 spans 14 amino acids. Germline-derived CDR1 and CDR2 are MDHEN and SYDVKM. CDR3 protein: CASSLPGGADTQYF. The CDR3, as DNA: TGTGCCAGCAGTTTGCCGGGGGGCGCAGATACGCAGTATTTT. Complete variable domain (other parts from reference TRBV28 and TRBJ2-3): DVKVTQSSRYLVKRTGEKVFLECVQDMDHENMFWYRQDPGLGLRLIYFSYDVKMKEKGDIPEGYSVSREKKERFSLILESASTNQTSMYLCASSLPGGADTQYFGPGTRLTVL.

Of note for this clonotype: This may be a read error, as it is one base from a much larger clone. CDR3 residues: CAGSLGVRPPPYGYTF. CDR3 in DNA: TGTGCCGGCAGCTTAGGGGTAAGGCCGCCGCCATATGGCTACACCTTC. This sequence joins TRBV7-9 and TRBJ1-2; a weak D match, TRBD1 (5 bases). This CDR3 spans 16 amino acids. Germline V gene data show CDR1 as SEHNR and CDR2 as FQNEAQ (reference sequence).

The genes are TRBV7-8 and TRBJ2-2, with D perhaps given as TRBD1 or TRBD2 (7 bases each). The V gene's germline CDR1 is SGHVS and CDR2 FQNEAQ. Trimming left V 5 bases short and J 1 base short, with 11 bases between. The CDR3 is made up of 15 amino acids. CDR3 loop: CASSLRGGNTGELFF. The CDR3 region has the DNA TGTGCCAGCAGCCTCAGGGGGGGGAACACCGGGGAGCTGTTTTTT.

There are many counts of this clonotype. This rearrangement joins TRBV6-1 to TRBJ1-2, with D unclear. The V and J ends lost 7 bases and 5 bases respectively, with 23 bases between them. Looked up from germline, CDR1 is MNHNS and CDR2 is SASEGT. This CDR3 comprises 16 residues. CDR3 DNA: TGTGCCAGCACCAGAAGCCGGGCACTAGCAATATATGGCTACACCTTC. It specifies CASTRSRALAIYGYTF.

A few counts support this clonotype. The V and J genes are TRBV30 and TRBJ2-7; 10 nucleotides match TRBD2. Per germline, CDR1 GTSNPN and CDR2 SVGIG (reference sequence). V lost 0 bases, J lost 5 bases, and 10 bases stayed unmatched. CDR3 length equals 16 residues. CDR3 protein: CAWSVENWLAGDEQYF. CDR3 nucleotides: TGTGCCTGGAGTGTAGAAAATTGGCTAGCGGGAGACGAGCAGTACTTC. Filled out from reference TRBV30 and TRBJ2-7, the complete variable domain reads SQTIHQWPATLVQPVGSPLSLECTVEGTSNPNLYWYRQAAGRGLQLLFYSVGIGQISSEVPQNLSASRPQDRQFILSSKKLLLSDSGFYLCAWSVENWLAGDEQYFGPGTRLTVT.

The chain uses TRBV4-2 and TRBJ2-1, with D possibly being TRBD1 (6 bases). From germline, CDR1 is LGHNA and CDR2 YNFKEQ. With 3 bases removed from V and 0 bases from J, the gap between germline ends came to 12 bases. This CDR3 has 16 residues. The CDR3: CASSQEGQISYNEQFF. CDR3 DNA: TGTGCCAGCAGCCAGGAAGGACAGATCTCCTACAATGAGCAGTTCTTC.

The chain joins TRBV7-2 to TRBJ2-3; TRBD2 is a possible D gene (6 bases). Trimming took off 8 bases at V and 5 bases at J, with 20 bases between the two ends. The germline V gene encodes CDR1 SGHTA and CDR2 FQGNSA. CDR3 size: 15 residues. The CDR3 region is CASSKRAEPRDTQYF. The CDR3 bases are TGTGCCAGCTCCAAGCGGGCGGAACCTCGAGATACGCAGTATTTT.

This clonotype was observed at least ten times. The chain has TRBV10-3 and TRBJ2-5; D ambiguous. CDR3 length: 16 amino acids. Trimming took off 0 bases at V and 4 bases at J, with 15 bases between the two ends. Germline V CDR1 and CDR2: ENHRY, SYGVKD. The CDR3 DNA is TGTGCCATCAGTGAGTCGTTGTCGACCCAGCGAGAGACCCAGTACTTC. Its translation: CAISESLSTQRETQYF.

Note on this clonotype: A much larger clone sits a single nucleotide away, making a read error possible. The gene calls are TRBV7-2 and TRBJ2-3; 8 bases align to TRBD1. CDR3 size: 16 residues. Looked up from germline, CDR1 is SGHTA and CDR2 is FQGNSA. Losses at the gene ends were 5 bases for V and 6 bases for J; bases not matched to a gene: 13. In DNA, the CDR3 is TGTGCCAGCAGCCCAACCGCGACAGGGGAGCGGGATACGCAGTATTTT. Protein sequence: CASSPTATGERDTQYF.

This clonotype showed up many times. The chain has TRBV20-1 and TRBJ2-5; D possibly corresponds to TRBD2 (6 bases). The CDR3 has 12 amino acids. Trimming stripped 5 bases from V and 5 bases from J, with 12 bases between. Per germline, CDR1 DFQATT and CDR2 SNEGSKA (reference sequence). The CDR3: CSALRRAETQYF. The CDR3 region has the DNA TGCAGTGCTCTTCGGAGGGCGGAGACCCAGTACTTC.

The V and J genes are TRBV20-1 and TRBJ2-5; D remains unclear. V was pared by 0 bases and J by 2 bases, with 28 bases between. Germline CDR1 reads DFQATT; CDR2 reads SNEGSKA (reference sequence). The length of the CDR3 is 20 residues. This CDR3 is CSARDSPRESHGRTQETQYF. CDR3 nucleotides: TGCAGTGCTAGAGATAGTCCCCGAGAAAGCCACGGACGAACTCAAGAGACCCAGTACTTC.

There are a few counts of this clonotype. A much larger clone differs by one base, so this may be a read error. The chain uses TRBV12-5 and TRBJ2-3, with D unclear. The length of the CDR3 is 12 residues. Between the trimmed V and J ends, which lost 4 bases and 2 bases, there was a span of 4 bases. From germline, CDR1 is LGHNT and CDR2 FRNRAP. The CDR3 DNA follows: TGTGCTAGTGGTTCCAACACAGATACGCAGTATTTT. It specifies CASGSNTDTQYF.

This clonotype has just a few counts. V is TRBV5-1 and J is TRBJ2-5; tentative D call: TRBD1 (6 bases). Trimming pared 0 bases from V and 4 bases from J, leaving 10 bases between. This CDR3 region has 14 residues. Germline V gene data show CDR1 as SGHRS and CDR2 as YFSETQ. CDR3 protein: CASSLARGTETQYF. Written as DNA, the CDR3 is TGCGCCAGCAGCTTGGCCAGGGGTACAGAGACCCAGTACTTC.

This clonotype was seen many times. For the CDR3, the DNA is TGCGCCAGCAGCTTGTCCGCCGGGACAGGGCTTAATGAAAAACTGTTTTTT. This translates into CASSLSAGTGLNEKLFF. The rearrangement uses TRBV5-1 and TRBJ1-4, with TRBD1 matching 9 bases. J gave up 4 bases and V 1 base, and 8 bases lay outside the gene matches. The CDR3 runs 17 residues. Germline V lookup: CDR1 SGHRS, CDR2 YFSETQ.

This clonotype was detected a few times. V gene TRBV19 combines with J gene TRBJ2-7; TRBD1 matches at 7 bases. The CDR3 contains 13 residues. Per germline, CDR1 LNHDA and CDR2 SQIVND (reference sequence). Trimming cost V 9 bases and J 3 bases; bases outside gene matches: 8. CDR3 protein: CARGQPRGYEQYF. In DNA form, the CDR3 reads TGTGCCAGGGGACAGCCGAGAGGCTACGAGCAGTACTTC.

This clonotype was recorded many times. The chain joins TRBV2 to TRBJ2-1; 14 nucleotides align to TRBD2. The trim removed 6 bases at V and 15 bases at J, leaving 10 bases unmatched. Germline CDR1 and CDR2: SNHLY and FYNNEI. The CDR3 contains 14 residues. The CDR3 coding sequence is TGTGCCAGCAGCCTGGGACTAGCGGGGGCCAGGGGGTTCTTC. It encodes CASSLGLAGARGFF.

This clonotype was recorded many times. The CDR3 sequence is CSAFDRGRGYTF. As DNA, the CDR3 is TGCAGCGCTTTTGACAGGGGTCGTGGCTACACCTTC. V is TRBV29-1 and J is TRBJ1-2; 8 nucleotides match TRBD1. CDR1 is SQVTM and CDR2 is ANQGSEA in the germline V gene. The CDR3 totals 12 residues. V lost 7 bases, J lost 7 bases, and 8 bases stayed unmatched.

The V call is TRBV7-8, the J call TRBJ2-1; 15 nucleotides match TRBD2. Germline assignment: CDR1 SGHVS and CDR2 FQNEAQ. The V and J ends lost 2 bases and 8 bases, in that order; junction bases with no gene match: 13. This CDR3 spans 19 amino acids. The CDR3 nucleotides read TGTGCCAGCAGCTTAACTCCGGGACTAGCGGGAGGTCCAAGGGATGAGCAGTTCTTC. This gives the protein CASSLTPGLAGGPRDEQFF.

CDR3 coding DNA: TGTGCCGGTTCTCTCCGGGCCTCAGGGACAGATACGCAGTATTTT. It specifies CAGSLRASGTDTQYF. V and J are TRBV6-1 and TRBJ2-3; the D gene is possibly TRBD1 (5 bases). This CDR3 region has 15 residues. Trimming pared 11 bases from V and 3 bases from J, leaving 21 bases between. Germline assignment: CDR1 MNHNS and CDR2 SASEGT.

This clonotype came up many times. The rearrangement links TRBV7-6 to TRBJ2-1; TRBD1 might be the D (5 bases). The germline gives CDR1 SGHVS, CDR2 FNYEAQ. V lost 4 bases and J 3 bases, leaving 13 bases between the germline ends. This CDR3 is built from 15 residues. CDR3 amino acids: CASSSRWQGYNEQFF. CDR3 in DNA: TGTGCCAGCAGCTCTAGGTGGCAGGGCTACAATGAGCAGTTCTTC.

This clonotype was detected many times. CDR3 sequence (DNA): TGTGCCAGCAGTGAGTATTTTGAGTCTGAAGCTTTCTTT. It is translated as CASSEYFESEAFF. The V call is TRBV6-1, the J call TRBJ1-1; D ambiguous. Germline lookup yields CDR1 MNHNS and CDR2 SASEGT. The CDR3 loop spans 13 amino acids. V lost 3 bases, J lost 6 bases, and 11 bases lay in between.

In its sample, this clonotype was seen many times. This chain uses TRBV20-1 with TRBJ2-3; 7 bases align to TRBD1. CDR1 is DFQATT, CDR2 SNEGSKA, per germline (reference sequence). This CDR3 contains 16 residues. The trim removed 3 bases at V and 2 bases at J, leaving 11 bases unmatched. Here the CDR3 DNA reads TGCAGTGCTAGGCCCATACAGGGGTGGAACACAGATACGCAGTATTTT. It is translated as CSARPIQGWNTDTQYF.

This clonotype was seen repeatedly, ten times or more. V is TRBV19 and J is TRBJ2-7; D is possibly TRBD2 (6 bases). The germline gives CDR1 LNHDA, CDR2 SQIVND (reference sequence). CDR3 length: 15 residues. V lost 8 bases, J lost 2 bases, and 19 bases lay in between. The CDR3 bases are TGTGCCAGTGGGGGTACCGGGAGTACGACCTACGAGCAGTACTTC. Amino acids: CASGGTGSTTYEQYF.

CDR3 loop: CASSQGLPSGNTIYF. The DNA for the CDR3 is TGCGCCAGCAGCCAAGGGCTGCCAAGTGGAAACACCATATATTTT. J is TRBJ1-3 and V is TRBV4-1; D remains ambiguous. The CDR3 covers 15 residues. Trimming took 1 base from V and 3 from J, leaving 10 bases between them. Germline V lookup: CDR1 MGHRA, CDR2 YSYEKL.